This is a list of T cell receptor beta chains from one sample in a study of blood T cell repertoires in COVID-19. Sequenced by immunoSEQ multiplex PCR; TCRdb stores in-frame clones only, minus some. The table includes about 220,000 clones, more than 80% detected once. Sequencing used peripheral blood. The source is a man aged 30 to 45 who had recovered from COVID-19. CDR3s include the opening cysteine and the closing phenylalanine or tryptophan.

V gene: TRBV5-1; J gene: TRBJ2-5; CDR3 length: 14; CDR3 protein: CASSLRTSQETQYF
V gene: TRBV7-2; J gene: TRBJ1-1; CDR3 length: 16; CDR3 protein: CASSPGTGVLNTEAFF
V gene: TRBV29-1; J gene: TRBJ1-5; CDR3 length: 13; CDR3 protein: CSVLTGSNQPQHF
V gene: TRBV11-2; J gene: TRBJ2-1; CDR3 length: 17; CDR3 protein: CASSLDWGRAADNEQFF
V gene: TRBV6-4; J gene: TRBJ2-3; CDR3 length: 17; CDR3 protein: CASSADTSGGGTDTQYF
V gene: TRBV6-5; J gene: TRBJ1-2; CDR3 length: 15; CDR3 protein: CASSYQGTGTAGYTF
V gene: TRBV4-3; J gene: TRBJ1-1; CDR3 length: 16; CDR3 protein: CASSPLLGEGNTEAFF
V gene: TRBV3-1/TRBV3-2; J gene: TRBJ1-1; CDR3 length: 15; CDR3 protein: CASSLRDSLNTEAFF
V gene: TRBV27; J gene: TRBJ1-5; CDR3 length: 15; CDR3 protein: CASSMTANSNQPQHF
V gene: TRBV6-2/TRBV6-3; J gene: TRBJ2-1; CDR3 length: 16; CDR3 protein: CASSSGWTSEIGEQFF
V gene: TRBV25-1; J gene: TRBJ1-1; CDR3 length: 15; CDR3 protein: CASSLRQGSTVEAFF
V gene: TRBV5-1; J gene: TRBJ1-2; CDR3 length: 13; CDR3 protein: CASSPQGPLGYTF
V gene: TRBV19; J gene: TRBJ1-1; CDR3 length: 14; CDR3 protein: CASSPRASGTEAFF
V gene: TRBV12-3/TRBV12-4; J gene: TRBJ1-1; CDR3 length: 13; CDR3 protein: CASIATRNTEAFF
V gene: TRBV7-9; J gene: TRBJ1-1; CDR3 length: 13; CDR3 protein: CASLGGDLTEAFF
V gene: TRBV5-1; J gene: TRBJ1-2; CDR3 length: 11; CDR3 protein: CASSVGQGYTF
V gene: TRBV12-3/TRBV12-4; J gene: TRBJ2-7; CDR3 length: 13; CDR3 protein: CATATSGAYEQYF
V gene: TRBV19; J gene: TRBJ2-1; CDR3 length: 16; CDR3 protein: CASSSRAGLIYNEQFF
V gene: TRBV7-2; J gene: TRBJ2-2; CDR3 length: 13; CDR3 protein: CASSLGGGGRLFF
V gene: TRBV19; J gene: TRBJ1-1; CDR3 length: 15; CDR3 protein: CASSIGNSLNTEAFF
V gene: TRBV6-1; J gene: TRBJ1-2; CDR3 length: 15; CDR3 protein: CASSDGTGASYGYTF
V gene: TRBV5-1; J gene: TRBJ2-4; CDR3 length: 14; CDR3 protein: CASSLERIQNIQYF
V gene: TRBV7-6; J gene: TRBJ1-1; CDR3 length: 14; CDR3 protein: CASSPLDTHTEAFF
V gene: TRBV11-1; J gene: TRBJ1-2; CDR3 length: 14; CDR3 protein: CASSLRETDYGYTF
V gene: TRBV7-9; J gene: TRBJ2-6; CDR3 length: 18; CDR3 protein: CASSLPGGGNSGANVLTF
V gene: TRBV24-1; J gene: TRBJ2-2; CDR3 length: 15; CDR3 protein: CATSDLPGGIGELFF
V gene: TRBV2; J gene: TRBJ1-1; CDR3 length: 12; CDR3 protein: CASSGEMTEAFF
V gene: TRBV7-2; J gene: TRBJ1-1; CDR3 length: 14; CDR3 protein: CASSPSGAGTEAFF
V gene: TRBV11-2; J gene: TRBJ2-7; CDR3 length: 14; CDR3 protein: CASSYGTGGGEQYF
V gene: TRBV6-5; J gene: TRBJ1-2; CDR3 length: 13; CDR3 protein: CASSLRGAVGYTF
V gene: TRBV6-1; J gene: TRBJ1-2; CDR3 length: 14; CDR3 protein: CASSEGDRFRGYTF
V gene: TRBV5-5; J gene: TRBJ1-2; CDR3 length: 13; CDR3 protein: CASSSGFNYGYTF
V gene: TRBV10-3; J gene: TRBJ1-1; CDR3 length: 13; CDR3 protein: CAIRLDLNTEAFF
V gene: TRBV5-6; J gene: TRBJ2-7; CDR3 length: 14; CDR3 protein: CASSFGTPGYEQYF
V gene: TRBV20-1; J gene: TRBJ1-5; CDR3 length: 11; CDR3 protein: CSAAAHQPQHF
V gene: TRBV7-7; J gene: TRBJ1-4; CDR3 length: 13; CDR3 protein: CASSYKANEKLFF
V gene: TRBV6-6; J gene: TRBJ2-1; CDR3 length: 14; CDR3 protein: CASSLRGSYNEQFF
V gene: TRBV18; J gene: TRBJ1-2; CDR3 length: 15; CDR3 protein: CATQRLTGKHYGYTF
V gene: TRBV5-5; J gene: TRBJ1-6; CDR3 length: 20; CDR3 protein: CASSLAFRTGERSYNSPLHF
V gene: TRBV30; J gene: TRBJ1-1; CDR3 length: 12; CDR3 protein: CAWGRQGGEAFF
V gene: TRBV14; J gene: TRBJ2-5; CDR3 length: 15; CDR3 protein: CASGTSGGYQETQYF
V gene: TRBV5-1; J gene: TRBJ2-7; CDR3 length: 17; CDR3 protein: CASSLDLGQGGNGEQYF
V gene: TRBV5-6; J gene: TRBJ2-5; CDR3 length: 14; CDR3 protein: CASSLQGVQETQYF
V gene: TRBV5-1; J gene: TRBJ2-7; CDR3 length: 15; CDR3 protein: CASSLDEGSSYEQYF
V gene: TRBV27; J gene: TRBJ1-2; CDR3 length: 16; CDR3 protein: CASSLWGHGEGYGYTF
V gene: TRBV7-8; J gene: TRBJ2-6; CDR3 length: 14; CDR3 protein: CASSQLTGANVLTF
V gene: TRBV7-9; J gene: TRBJ2-5; CDR3 length: 16; CDR3 protein: CASSSPSGGTQETQYF
V gene: TRBV19; J gene: TRBJ2-2; CDR3 length: 15; CDR3 protein: CASTIRRGRTGELFF
V gene: TRBV7-9; J gene: TRBJ1-4; CDR3 length: 15; CDR3 protein: CASNQGAATNEKLFF
V gene: TRBV5-1; J gene: TRBJ2-7; CDR3 length: 16; CDR3 protein: CASSLNPGTGVYEQYF
V gene: TRBV5-1; J gene: TRBJ1-3; CDR3 length: 16; CDR3 protein: CASSLRDSFSGNTIYF
V gene: TRBV3-1/TRBV3-2; J gene: TRBJ1-1; CDR3 length: 14; CDR3 protein: CASSQAVTGSEAFF
V gene: TRBV3-1/TRBV3-2; J gene: TRBJ1-5; CDR3 length: 17; CDR3 protein: CASSQGGQGKGGQPQHF
V gene: TRBV5-1; J gene: TRBJ1-2; CDR3 length: 14; CDR3 protein: CASSRDRVGYGYTF